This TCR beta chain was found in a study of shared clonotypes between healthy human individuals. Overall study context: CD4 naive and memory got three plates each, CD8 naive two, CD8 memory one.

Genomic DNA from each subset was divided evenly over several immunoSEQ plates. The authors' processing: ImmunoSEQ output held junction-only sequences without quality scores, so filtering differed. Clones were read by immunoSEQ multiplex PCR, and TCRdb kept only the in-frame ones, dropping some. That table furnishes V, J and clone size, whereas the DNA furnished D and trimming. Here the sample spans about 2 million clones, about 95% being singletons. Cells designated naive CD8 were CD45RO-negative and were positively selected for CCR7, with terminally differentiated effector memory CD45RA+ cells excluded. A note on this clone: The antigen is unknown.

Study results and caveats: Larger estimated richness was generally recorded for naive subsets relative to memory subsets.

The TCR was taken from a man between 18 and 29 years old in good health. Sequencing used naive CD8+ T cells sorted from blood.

CDR3 DNA sequence: TGTGCCAGCAGTGCCCGACTGGGACGGATCTCCTACGAGCAGTACTTC. Translation: CASSARLGRISYEQYF. The J gene is TRBJ2-7, the V gene TRBV27, with D perhaps assigned TRBD1 or TRBD2 (5 bases each). Between the trimmed V and J ends, which lost 5 bases and 0 bases, there was a span of 17 bases. The germline V gene encodes CDR1 MNHEY and CDR2 SMNVEV (reference sequence). The CDR3 has 16 amino acids.